One and the same sample provided the 25 T cell receptor beta chains below, sequenced in a study of blood T cell repertoires in COVID-19. Only in-frame clones appear in the TCRdb table, and some are missing; sequencing was by immunoSEQ multiplex PCR. The data hold about 59,000 clones, with roughly 70% observed a single time. Input material: peripheral blood. The receptors were gathered from a woman in her seventies with acute or convalescent COVID-19.

The genes are TRBV5-5 and TRBJ1-2; 8 bases map to TRBD1. This CDR3 has 17 amino acids. Germline V lookup: CDR1 SGHKS, CDR2 YYEKEE (reference sequence). Germline trimming cut 0 bases from V and 3 bases from J; bases unmatched to any gene: 10. The CDR3 coding sequence is TGTGCCAGCAGCTTGGCCGGGGCAGGGGGCAGTTACTATGGCTACACCTTC. Protein product: CASSLAGAGGSYYGYTF.

This sequence joins TRBV4-2 and TRBJ2-1; 9 nucleotides agree with TRBD1. Per germline, CDR1 LGHNA and CDR2 YNFKEQ. This CDR3 is 17 amino acids long. After removal of 1 base from V and 2 bases from J, the junction contained 6 bases not matched to a gene. CDR3 residues: CASSQGLRDRAYNEQFF. CDR3 nucleotides: TGTGCCAGCAGCCAAGGACTCCGGGACAGGGCCTACAATGAGCAGTTCTTC.

The chain links TRBV11-1 to TRBJ1-6; D might be TRBD1 (5 bases). V lost 3 bases to trimming and J lost 5 bases, with 8 bases between them. Germline values: CDR1 SGHAT, CDR2 FQDESV (reference sequence). The CDR3 runs 14 residues. CDR3 residues: CASSFKGNNSPLHF. The CDR3 DNA sequence: TGTGCCAGCAGCTTCAAGGGGAATAATTCACCCCTCCACTTT. Drawing the rest from reference TRBV11-1 and TRBJ1-6, the complete variable domain is EAEVAQSPRYKITEKSQAVAFWCDPISGHATLYWYRQILGQGPELLVQFQDESVVDDSQLPKDRFSAERLKGVDSTLKIQPAELGDSAMYLCASSFKGNNSPLHFGNGTRLTVT.

The rearrangement joins TRBV3-1 (or the pseudogene TRBV3-2) to TRBJ2-2; 7 bases agree with TRBD2. Germline V CDR1 and CDR2: LGHDT, YNNKEL (reference sequence). Trimming cost V 4 bases and J 0 bases; bases outside gene matches: 2. The CDR3 is 15 residues long. CDR3 sequence reads: CASSRRGANTGELFF. CDR3 coding DNA: TGTGCCAGCAGCCGCCGGGGGGCGAACACCGGGGAGCTGTTTTTT.

This clone has only a few counts. The chain joins TRBV10-3 to TRBJ2-7, with a tentative D call TRBD1 (6 bases). Between the trimmed V and J ends, which lost 7 bases and 3 bases, there was a span of 13 bases. CDR3 length: 13 residues. CDR1 is ENHRY, CDR2 SYGVKD, per germline. In nucleotides, the CDR3 is TGTGCCATCACTTCATCGGACAGCTACGAGCAGTACTTC. This sequence encodes CAITSSDSYEQYF.

V usage is TRBV19 and J usage is TRBJ1-5, with 8 positions matching TRBD1. Germline assignment: CDR1 LNHDA and CDR2 SQIVND (reference sequence). CDR3 size: 16 residues. V was pared by 4 bases and J by 6 bases, with 11 bases of the junction left unmatched. The CDR3 region is CASSRPGQGGGQPQHF. Written as DNA, the CDR3 is TGTGCCAGTAGTAGACCCGGACAGGGCGGTGGTCAGCCCCAGCATTTT.

This chain uses TRBV2 with TRBJ2-3; TRBD2 aligns across 8 bases. The CDR3 has 16 amino acids. The germline gives CDR1 SNHLY, CDR2 FYNNEI. J was trimmed by 2 bases and V by 10 bases; bases with no gene match: 14. CDR3 sequence reads: CATRGWSGGVTDTQYF. CDR3 in DNA: TGTGCCACCCGGGGATGGTCGGGGGGGGTCACAGATACGCAGTATTTT. The full variable domain, rest sourced from reference TRBV2 and TRBJ2-3, is EPEVTQTPSHQVTQMGQEVILRCVPISNHLYFYWYRQILGQKVEFLVSFYNNEISEKSEIFDDQFSVERPDGSNFTLKIRSTKLEDSAMYFCATRGWSGGVTDTQYFGPGTRLTVL.

The V and J genes are TRBV24-1 and TRBJ2-1; D not certain. Germline CDR1 reads KGHDR; CDR2 reads SFDVKD. This CDR3 contains 15 residues. The ends were cut back, 5 bases at V and 0 bases at J, with 10 bases in the middle. The CDR3 DNA sequence: TGTGCCACCAGTGGTGGCGGTAGCTCCTACAATGAGCAGTTCTTC. It yields the protein CATSGGGSSYNEQFF.

The chain has TRBV14 and TRBJ2-6; 7 bases are shared with TRBD1. The V gene end was trimmed by 1 base and the J gene end by 2 bases; junction bases not matched to a gene: 5. The CDR3 has 17 residues. The V gene's germline CDR1 is SGHDN and CDR2 FVKESK. CDR3 sequence: CASSQGQGLAGANVLTF. CDR3 coding DNA: TGTGCCAGCAGCCAAGGACAGGGTTTGGCTGGGGCCAACGTCCTGACTTTC.

The chain uses TRBV18 and TRBJ1-2, with 7 bases fitting TRBD1. Germline V CDR1 and CDR2: KGHSH, LQKENI. After removal of 3 bases from V and 4 bases from J, the junction contained 8 bases not matched to a gene. The CDR3 spans 15 residues. CDR3 amino acids: CASSPAQGRPYGYTF. In DNA, the CDR3 is TGTGCCAGCTCACCGGCACAGGGGCGGCCCTATGGCTACACCTTC.

Relative to its sample, this clone is medium-sized (0.01 to 0.1%). The chain joins TRBV3-1 (or the pseudogene TRBV3-2) to TRBJ1-4; 8 bases match TRBD1. Germline CDR1 reads LGHDT; CDR2 reads YNNKEL (reference sequence). After removal of 5 bases from V and 3 bases from J, the junction contained 14 bases not matched to a gene. The CDR3 contains 18 residues. The CDR3 DNA reads as TGTGCCAGCAGCGGTTACTGGACAGGGAGTGTACCTAATGAAAAACTGTTTTTT. As protein: CASSGYWTGSVPNEKLFF.

This clone has ten or more counts. The chain is built from TRBV5-4 and TRBJ1-2; 9 bases align to TRBD1. The V segment lost 4 bases and the J segment 7 bases; nucleotides outside the gene matches: 8. The CDR3 covers 14 residues. Looked up from germline, CDR1 is SGHNT and CDR2 is YYREEE (reference sequence). The CDR3 region is CASSLDTGGGGYTF. The CDR3 DNA reads as TGTGCCAGCAGCCTGGATACAGGGGGCGGTGGCTACACCTTC.

The chain links TRBV12-3 or TRBV12-4 to TRBJ1-2; D call uncertain. This CDR3 is built from 12 residues. Deletions cut 5 bases from V and 1 base from J, with 5 bases between. DNA for the CDR3: TGTGCCAGCAGTGCGATTAACTATGGCTACACCTTC. As protein: CASSAINYGYTF.

The chain joins TRBV12-5 to TRBJ1-2; no clear D gene. Germline V gene sequence: CDR1 LGHNT, CDR2 FRNRAP. Trimming took 3 bases from V and 4 from J, leaving 12 bases between them. This CDR3 is 14 amino acids long. CDR3 amino acids: CASGFWAATYGYTF. The DNA for the CDR3 is TGTGCTAGTGGTTTTTGGGCAGCCACCTATGGCTACACCTTC.

This clone was counted a single time. This chain joins TRBV6-5 and TRBJ2-3; 7 bases match TRBD2. The CDR3 spans 15 residues. Germline V lookup: CDR1 MNHEY, CDR2 SVGAGI. J gave up 3 bases and V 6 bases, and 9 bases lay outside the gene matches. The CDR3 DNA reads as TGTGCCAGCAGGGGGGGGGAACTAGCAACAGATACGCAGTATTTT. This sequence encodes CASRGGELATDTQYF.

The J gene is TRBJ2-2, the V gene TRBV18; maybe TRBD2 (6 bases). Germline CDR1 and CDR2: KGHSH and LQKENI. Trimming took 2 bases from V and 3 from J, leaving 10 bases between them. The CDR3 spans 15 residues. The CDR3 reads CASSPTGGDTGELFF. CDR3 coding DNA: TGTGCCAGCTCACCAACAGGAGGGGACACCGGGGAGCTGTTTTTT.

This rearrangement joins TRBV18 to TRBJ2-5; D is ambiguous. Germline CDR1 KGHSH, CDR2 LQKENI. V gave up 1 base and J gave up 5 bases, with 11 bases separating them. The CDR3 contains 14 residues. The CDR3 loop reads CASSPRSAVETQYF. The CDR3 bases are TGTGCCAGCTCACCACGGAGTGCAGTTGAGACCCAGTACTTC.

This clone was observed a handful of times. This CDR3 is also generated by other DNA sequences in the sample. The gene calls are TRBV5-1 and TRBJ2-5; 13 nucleotides match TRBD2. Germline V gene data show CDR1 as SGHRS and CDR2 as YFSETQ. With 4 bases clipped from V and 0 bases from J, the junction kept 3 bases outside the gene matches. The length of the CDR3 is 16 residues. CDR3 loop: CASSPGTSGDQETQYF. As DNA, the CDR3 is TGCGCCAGCAGCCCGGGGACTAGCGGGGACCAAGAGACCCAGTACTTC.

The chain carries TRBV6-1 and TRBJ1-5; 9 positions match TRBD1. Germline CDR1 and CDR2: MNHNS and SASEGT. V trimming: 3 bases; J trimming: 7 bases; junction bases outside the gene matches: 10. There are 16 residues in the CDR3. This CDR3 is CASSDQGTGIWQPQHF. The CDR3 DNA reads TGTGCCAGCAGTGACCAAGGGACAGGGATTTGGCAGCCCCAGCATTTT.

V usage is TRBV30 and J usage is TRBJ1-6; 7 positions agree with TRBD1. Germline V CDR1 and CDR2: GTSNPN, SVGIG (reference sequence). The CDR3 spans 11 residues. With V trimmed by 1 base and J by 14 bases, 2 bases remained unmatched. CDR3 in amino acids: CAWSAGGTLHF. The CDR3 region has the DNA TGTGCCTGGAGTGCAGGGGGAACCCTCCACTTT.

The V call is TRBV6-5, the J call TRBJ2-2, with 7 positions matching TRBD2. With V trimmed by 6 bases and J by 3 bases, 7 bases remained unmatched. The CDR3 loop spans 15 amino acids. CDR1 MNHEY and CDR2 SVGAGI come from the germline V gene. Here the CDR3 reads CASRRAGVDTGELFF. The CDR3 nucleotides are TGTGCCAGCAGGCGGGCGGGGGTGGACACCGGGGAGCTGTTTTTT.

This clone was detected many times. The rearrangement links TRBV27 to TRBJ2-7, with TRBD1 matching 8 bases. Germline V lookup: CDR1 MNHEY, CDR2 SMNVEV (reference sequence). There are 15 residues in the CDR3. The junction had 12 bases not matched to a gene; V was cut back by 6 bases and J by 5 bases. This CDR3 reads CASSSGQAQNNEQYF. DNA for the CDR3: TGTGCCAGCAGCTCGGGACAGGCCCAAAACAACGAGCAGTACTTC.

The V call is TRBV12-5, the J call TRBJ2-7; 8 bases are a match to TRBD1. Germline V gene sequence: CDR1 LGHNT, CDR2 FRNRAP. CDR3 length equals 19 residues. V shed 1 base and J 4 bases; nucleotides not matched to a gene: 18. CDR3 sequence reads: CASGLASGTGLSISYEQYF. In DNA, the CDR3 is TGTGCTAGTGGTTTGGCCTCCGGGACAGGCCTCAGTATTTCTTACGAGCAGTACTTC.

This clone was seen repeatedly, ten times or more. The chain couples TRBV4-1 to TRBJ1-1; D may be TRBD1 (5 bases). The CDR3 length is 15 residues. Trimming took off 4 bases at V and 5 bases at J, with 17 bases between the two ends. Per the germline V gene, CDR1 is MGHRA and CDR2 is YSYEKL. In DNA, the CDR3 is TGCGCCAGCAGCCCCTCTACCCGGGGGGGGACTGAAGCTTTCTTT. It is translated as CASSPSTRGGTEAFF.

There are a few counts of this clone. The J gene is TRBJ1-2, the V gene TRBV30; 8 nucleotides align to TRBD1. Germline V gene lookup returns CDR1 GTSNPN and CDR2 SVGIG (reference sequence). V lost 0 bases, J lost 8 bases, and 8 bases stayed unmatched. There are 14 residues in the CDR3. CDR3 sequence reads: CAWSVRGQVLGYTF. CDR3 sequence (DNA): TGTGCCTGGAGTGTTAGGGGACAGGTCCTCGGCTACACCTTC.